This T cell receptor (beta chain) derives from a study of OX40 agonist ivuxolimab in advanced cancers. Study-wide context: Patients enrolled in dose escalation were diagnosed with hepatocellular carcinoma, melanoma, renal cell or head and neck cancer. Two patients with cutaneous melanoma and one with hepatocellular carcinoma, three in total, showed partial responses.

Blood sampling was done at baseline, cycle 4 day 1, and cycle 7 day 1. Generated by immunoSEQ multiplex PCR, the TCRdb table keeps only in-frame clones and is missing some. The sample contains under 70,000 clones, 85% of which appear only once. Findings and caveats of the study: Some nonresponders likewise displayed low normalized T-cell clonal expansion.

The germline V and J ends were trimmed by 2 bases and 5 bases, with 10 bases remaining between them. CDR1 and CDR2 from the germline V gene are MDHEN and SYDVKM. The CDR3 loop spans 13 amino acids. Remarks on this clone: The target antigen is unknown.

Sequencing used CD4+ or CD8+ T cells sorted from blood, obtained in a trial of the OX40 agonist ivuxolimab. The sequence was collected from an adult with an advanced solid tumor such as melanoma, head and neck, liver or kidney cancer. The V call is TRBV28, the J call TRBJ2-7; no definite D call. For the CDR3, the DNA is TGTGCCAGCAGTTTAGAGCAGATCGACGAGCAGTACTTC. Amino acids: CASSLEQIDEQYF. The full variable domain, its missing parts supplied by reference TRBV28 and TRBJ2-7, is DVKVTQSSRYLVKRTGEKVFLECVQDMDHENMFWYRQDPGLGLRLIYFSYDVKMKEKGDIPEGYSVSREKKERFSLILESASTNQTSMYLCASSLEQIDEQYFGPGTRLTVT.